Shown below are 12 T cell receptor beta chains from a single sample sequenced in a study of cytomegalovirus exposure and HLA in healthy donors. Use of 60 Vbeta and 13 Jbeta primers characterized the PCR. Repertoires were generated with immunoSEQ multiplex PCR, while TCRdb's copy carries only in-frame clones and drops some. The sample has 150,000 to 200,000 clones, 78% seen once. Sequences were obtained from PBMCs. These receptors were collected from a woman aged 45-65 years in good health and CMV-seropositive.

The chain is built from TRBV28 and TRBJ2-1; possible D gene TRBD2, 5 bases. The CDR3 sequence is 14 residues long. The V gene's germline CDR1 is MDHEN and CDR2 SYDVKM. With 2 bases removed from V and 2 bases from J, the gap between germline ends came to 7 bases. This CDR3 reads CASSLIGAYNEQFF. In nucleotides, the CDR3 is TGTGCCAGCAGTTTAATCGGGGCCTACAATGAGCAGTTCTTC. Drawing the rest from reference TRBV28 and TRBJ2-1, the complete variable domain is DVKVTQSSRYLVKRTGEKVFLECVQDMDHENMFWYRQDPGLGLRLIYFSYDVKMKEKGDIPEGYSVSREKKERFSLILESASTNQTSMYLCASSLIGAYNEQFFGPGTRLTVL.

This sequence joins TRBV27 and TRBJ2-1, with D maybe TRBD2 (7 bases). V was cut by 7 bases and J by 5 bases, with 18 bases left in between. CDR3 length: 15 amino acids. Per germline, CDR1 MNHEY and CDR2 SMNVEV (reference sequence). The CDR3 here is CASTRGAGSHNEQFF. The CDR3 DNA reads TGTGCCAGCACTCGGGGGGCAGGATCTCACAATGAGCAGTTCTTC.

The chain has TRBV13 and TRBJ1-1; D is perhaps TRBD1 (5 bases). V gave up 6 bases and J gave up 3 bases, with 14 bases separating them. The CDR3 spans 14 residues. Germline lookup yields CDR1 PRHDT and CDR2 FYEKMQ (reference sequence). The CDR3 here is CASRRSQGYTEAFF. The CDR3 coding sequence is TGTGCCAGCAGGAGGTCTCAGGGTTACACTGAAGCTTTCTTT.

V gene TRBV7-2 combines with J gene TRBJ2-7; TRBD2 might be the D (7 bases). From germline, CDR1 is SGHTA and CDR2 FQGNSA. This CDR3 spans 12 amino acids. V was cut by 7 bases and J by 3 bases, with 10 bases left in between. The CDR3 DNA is TGTGCCAGCAAGGGGGGGGGCTACGAGCAGTACTTC. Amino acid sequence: CASKGGGYEQYF.

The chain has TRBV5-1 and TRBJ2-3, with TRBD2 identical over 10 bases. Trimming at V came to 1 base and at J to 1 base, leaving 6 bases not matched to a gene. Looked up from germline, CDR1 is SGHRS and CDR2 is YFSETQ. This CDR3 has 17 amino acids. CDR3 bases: TGCGCCAGCAGCTTGATGGGGCTAGCGGGGGGCACAGATACGCAGTATTTT. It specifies CASSLMGLAGGTDTQYF.

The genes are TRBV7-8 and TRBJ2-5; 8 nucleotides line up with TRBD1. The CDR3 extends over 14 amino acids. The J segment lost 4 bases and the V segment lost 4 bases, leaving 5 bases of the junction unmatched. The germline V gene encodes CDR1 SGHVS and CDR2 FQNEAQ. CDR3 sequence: CASSSGQGIETQYF. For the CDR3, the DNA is TGTGCCAGCAGCTCAGGACAGGGTATAGAGACCCAGTACTTC.

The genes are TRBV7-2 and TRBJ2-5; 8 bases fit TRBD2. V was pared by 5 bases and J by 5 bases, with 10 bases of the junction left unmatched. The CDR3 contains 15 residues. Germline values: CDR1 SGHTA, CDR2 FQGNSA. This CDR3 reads CASSANRGGRETQYF. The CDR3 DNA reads TGTGCCAGCAGCGCGAATCGGGGGGGCCGTGAGACCCAGTACTTC.

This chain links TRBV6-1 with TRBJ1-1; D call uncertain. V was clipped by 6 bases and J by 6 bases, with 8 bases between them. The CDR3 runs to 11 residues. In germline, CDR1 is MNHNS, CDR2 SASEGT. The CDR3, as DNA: TGTGCCAGCAGGTCGGCGGCTGAAGCTTTCTTT. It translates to CASRSAAEAFF.

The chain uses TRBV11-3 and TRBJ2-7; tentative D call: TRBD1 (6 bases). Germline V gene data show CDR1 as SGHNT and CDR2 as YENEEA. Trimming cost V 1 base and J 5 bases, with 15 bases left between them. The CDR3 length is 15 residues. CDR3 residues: CASSLGQDRWDEQYF. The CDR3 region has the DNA TGTGCCAGCAGCTTAGGACAGGATCGTTGGGACGAGCAGTACTTC.

The CDR3, as DNA: TGTGCCAGTAGTATCGCGGTCTTTAATGAAAAACTGTTTTTT. Encoded protein: CASSIAVFNEKLFF. The gene calls are TRBV19 and TRBJ1-4; no definite D call. Trimming took off 3 bases at V and 4 bases at J, with 9 bases between the two ends. The V gene's germline CDR1 is LNHDA and CDR2 SQIVND (reference sequence). There are 14 residues in the CDR3.

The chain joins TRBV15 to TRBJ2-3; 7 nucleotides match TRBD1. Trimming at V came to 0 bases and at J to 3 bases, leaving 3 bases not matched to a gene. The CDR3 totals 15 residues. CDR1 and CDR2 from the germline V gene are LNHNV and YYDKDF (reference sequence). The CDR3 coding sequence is TGTGCCACCAGCAGAGAAGGGGGACAGACAGATACGCAGTATTTT. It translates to CATSREGGQTDTQYF.

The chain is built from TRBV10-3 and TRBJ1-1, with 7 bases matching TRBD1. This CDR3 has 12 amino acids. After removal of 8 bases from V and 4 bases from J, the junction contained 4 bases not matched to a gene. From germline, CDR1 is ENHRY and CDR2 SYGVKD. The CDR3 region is CAIGQGGTEAFF. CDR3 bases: TGTGCCATCGGGCAGGGGGGCACTGAAGCTTTCTTT.